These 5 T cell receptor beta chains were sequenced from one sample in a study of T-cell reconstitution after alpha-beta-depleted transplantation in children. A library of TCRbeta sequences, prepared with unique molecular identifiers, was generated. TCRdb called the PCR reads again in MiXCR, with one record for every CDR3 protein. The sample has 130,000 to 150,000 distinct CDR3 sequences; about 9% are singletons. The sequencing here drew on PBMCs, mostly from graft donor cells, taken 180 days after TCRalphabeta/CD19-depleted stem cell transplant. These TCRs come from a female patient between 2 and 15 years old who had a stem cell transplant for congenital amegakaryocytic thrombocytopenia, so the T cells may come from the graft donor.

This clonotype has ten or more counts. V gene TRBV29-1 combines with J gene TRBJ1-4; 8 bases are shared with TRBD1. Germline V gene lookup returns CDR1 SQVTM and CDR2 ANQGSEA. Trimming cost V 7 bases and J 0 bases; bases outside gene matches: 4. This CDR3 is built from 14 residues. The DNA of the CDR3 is TGCAGCGCCCAACAGGGGGCAACTAATGAAAAACTGTTTTTT. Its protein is CSAQQGATNEKLFF.

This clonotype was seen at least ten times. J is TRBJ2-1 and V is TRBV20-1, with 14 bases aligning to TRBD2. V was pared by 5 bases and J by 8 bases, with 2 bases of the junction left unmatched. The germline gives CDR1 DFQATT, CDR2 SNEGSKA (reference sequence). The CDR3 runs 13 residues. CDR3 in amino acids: CSAGTSGSDEQFF. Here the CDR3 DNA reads TGCAGTGCTGGGACTAGCGGGAGCGATGAGCAGTTCTTC.

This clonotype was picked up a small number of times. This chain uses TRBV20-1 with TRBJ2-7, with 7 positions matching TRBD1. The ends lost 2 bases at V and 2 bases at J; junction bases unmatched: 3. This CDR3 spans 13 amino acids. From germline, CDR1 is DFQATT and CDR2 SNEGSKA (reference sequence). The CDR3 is CSARPGTAYEQYF. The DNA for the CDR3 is TGCAGTGCTAGACCGGGGACAGCCTACGAGCAGTACTTC.

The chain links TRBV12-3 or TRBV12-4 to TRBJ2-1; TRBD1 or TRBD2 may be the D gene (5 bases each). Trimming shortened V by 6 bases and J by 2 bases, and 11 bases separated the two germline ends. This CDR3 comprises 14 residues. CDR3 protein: CASSWGGPYNEQFF. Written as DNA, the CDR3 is TGTGCCAGCAGCTGGGGCGGGCCCTACAATGAGCAGTTCTTC.

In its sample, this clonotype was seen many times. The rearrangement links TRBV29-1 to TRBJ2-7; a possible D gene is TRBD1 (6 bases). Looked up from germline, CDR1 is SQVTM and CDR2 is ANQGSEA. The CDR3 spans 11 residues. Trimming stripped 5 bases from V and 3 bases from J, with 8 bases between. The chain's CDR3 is CSVRQDYEQYF. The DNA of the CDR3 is TGCAGCGTTAGACAGGACTACGAGCAGTACTTC.